The rows below give T cell receptor beta chains drawn from one sample of a study of blood T cell repertoires in COVID-19. Method: immunoSEQ multiplex PCR; TCRdb's copy keeps in-frame clones and lacks some. The top ten clones hold roughly an eighth of a sample with tens of thousands of clones, around 91% of them seen once. Material: peripheral blood. The receptors were sampled from a man in his 70s with active or convalescent COVID-19. Both conserved end residues are part of each CDR3. The order of the fields is clone size, V gene, D gene, J gene, CDR3 protein, CDR3 DNA. D genes are given only for firm matches. Clone size, where shown, is once, few, many, or a class for clones that have expanded.

clone size: few; V gene: TRBV7-9; D gene: TRBD1; J gene: TRBJ2-7; CDR3 protein: CASSLSDRVTYEQYF; CDR3 DNA: TGTGCCAGCAGCTTAAGCGACAGGGTGACCTACGAGCAGTACTTC
clone size: .; V gene: TRBV23-1; D gene: .; J gene: TRBJ1-4; CDR3 protein: CASSHRLQANEKLFF; CDR3 DNA: TGCGCCAGCAGTCATCGGTTACAGGCGAATGAAAAACTGTTTTTT
clone size: .; V gene: TRBV7-6; D gene: TRBD2; J gene: TRBJ2-7; CDR3 protein: CASSAGLAGSSYEQYF; CDR3 DNA: TGTGCCAGCAGCGCGGGACTAGCGGGGAGCTCCTACGAGCAGTACTTC
clone size: .; V gene: TRBV2; D gene: TRBD2; J gene: TRBJ2-5; CDR3 protein: CASILAGPVETQYF; CDR3 DNA: TGTGCCAGCATTTTAGCGGGCCCGGTGGAGACCCAGTACTTC
clone size: .; V gene: TRBV3-1/TRBV3-2; D gene: .; J gene: TRBJ1-1; CDR3 protein: CASRRREGGPRLMFF; CDR3 DNA: TGTGCCAGCAGACGAAGGGAGGGAGGTCCCCGATTAATGTTCTTT
clone size: once; V gene: TRBV7-2; D gene: .; J gene: TRBJ1-2; CDR3 protein: CASSLAGQSTSGYTF; CDR3 DNA: TGTGCCAGCAGCTTAGCTGGGCAGTCAACGAGTGGCTACACCTTC
clone size: .; V gene: TRBV19; D gene: .; J gene: TRBJ2-1; CDR3 protein: CASSIGDVSYNEQFF; CDR3 DNA: TGTGCCAGTAGTATAGGAGATGTCTCCTACAATGAGCAGTTCTTC
clone size: .; V gene: TRBV14; D gene: .; J gene: TRBJ2-2; CDR3 protein: CASSQASVTGELFF; CDR3 DNA: TGTGCCAGCAGCCAAGCCTCGGTTACCGGGGAGCTGTTTTTT
clone size: .; V gene: TRBV7-9; D gene: TRBD2; J gene: TRBJ2-5; CDR3 protein: CASSWGLAGAETQYF; CDR3 DNA: TGTGCCAGCAGCTGGGGACTAGCGGGGGCGGAGACCCAGTACTTC
clone size: .; V gene: TRBV7-9; D gene: TRBD1; J gene: TRBJ1-1; CDR3 protein: CASRDRVNTEAFF; CDR3 DNA: TGTGCCAGTAGGGACAGGGTGAACACTGAAGCTTTCTTT
clone size: .; V gene: TRBV10-1; D gene: .; J gene: TRBJ2-5; CDR3 protein: CASSAPSEETQYF; CDR3 DNA: TGCGCCAGCAGTGCCCCTAGCGAAGAGACCCAGTACTTC
clone size: .; V gene: TRBV5-8; D gene: TRBD1; J gene: TRBJ2-7; CDR3 protein: CASSLGRQGSEQYF; CDR3 DNA: TGTGCCAGCAGCTTGGGCCGACAGGGAAGCGAGCAGTACTTC
clone size: .; V gene: TRBV7-8; D gene: .; J gene: TRBJ1-4; CDR3 protein: CASRTGDEKLFF; CDR3 DNA: TGTGCCAGCAGGACGGGGGACGAAAAACTGTTTTTT
clone size: .; V gene: TRBV9; D gene: TRBD1; J gene: TRBJ1-5; CDR3 protein: CASSVGGTGGQPQHF; CDR3 DNA: TGTGCCAGCAGCGTAGGGGGGACAGGGGGTCAGCCCCAGCATTTT
clone size: .; V gene: TRBV10-3; D gene: .; J gene: TRBJ2-1; CDR3 protein: CATIGQGRGGEEQFF; CDR3 DNA: TGTGCCACAATAGGTCAGGGGCGAGGAGGTGAGGAGCAGTTCTTC
clone size: .; V gene: TRBV9; D gene: .; J gene: TRBJ1-3; CDR3 protein: CASSPGSFSGNTIYF; CDR3 DNA: TGTGCCAGCAGCCCCGGTAGCTTTTCTGGAAACACCATATATTTT
clone size: .; V gene: TRBV27; D gene: .; J gene: TRBJ2-1; CDR3 protein: CASSLMGAPNNEQFF; CDR3 DNA: TGTGCCAGCAGTTTAATGGGGGCCCCGAACAATGAGCAGTTCTTC
clone size: .; V gene: TRBV5-5; D gene: .; J gene: TRBJ1-5; CDR3 protein: CASSSSGNQPQHF; CDR3 DNA: TGTGCCAGCAGCTCCTCGGGCAATCAGCCCCAGCATTTT
clone size: .; V gene: TRBV9; D gene: TRBD2; J gene: TRBJ2-7; CDR3 protein: CASSAGLAGVYEQYF; CDR3 DNA: TGTGCCAGCAGCGCGGGACTAGCGGGGGTGTACGAGCAGTACTTC
clone size: .; V gene: TRBV27; D gene: TRBD1; J gene: TRBJ1-1; CDR3 protein: CASSPRQGWDTEAFF; CDR3 DNA: TGTGCCAGCAGTCCCAGACAGGGCTGGGACACTGAAGCTTTCTTT